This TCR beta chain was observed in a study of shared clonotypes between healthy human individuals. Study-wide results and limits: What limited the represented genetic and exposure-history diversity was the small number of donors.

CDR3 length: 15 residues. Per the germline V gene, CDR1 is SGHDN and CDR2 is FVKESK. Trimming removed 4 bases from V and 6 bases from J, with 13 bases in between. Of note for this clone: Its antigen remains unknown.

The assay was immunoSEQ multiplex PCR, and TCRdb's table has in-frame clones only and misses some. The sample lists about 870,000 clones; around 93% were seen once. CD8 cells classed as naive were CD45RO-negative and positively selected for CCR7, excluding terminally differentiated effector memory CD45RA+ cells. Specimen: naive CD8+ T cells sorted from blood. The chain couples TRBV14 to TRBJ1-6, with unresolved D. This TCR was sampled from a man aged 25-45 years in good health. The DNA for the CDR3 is TGTGCCAGCAGCCTCTCCGGGAGACTTAATTCACCCCTCCACTTT. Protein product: CASSLSGRLNSPLHF.